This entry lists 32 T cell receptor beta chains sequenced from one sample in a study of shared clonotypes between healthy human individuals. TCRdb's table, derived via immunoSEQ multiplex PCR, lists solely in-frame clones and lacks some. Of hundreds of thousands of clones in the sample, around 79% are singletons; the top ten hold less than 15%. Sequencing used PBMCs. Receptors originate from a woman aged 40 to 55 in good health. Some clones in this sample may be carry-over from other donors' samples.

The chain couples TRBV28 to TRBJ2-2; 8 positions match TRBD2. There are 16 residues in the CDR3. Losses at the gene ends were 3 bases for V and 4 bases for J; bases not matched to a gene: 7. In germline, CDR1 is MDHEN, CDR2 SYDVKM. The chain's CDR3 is CASSLPAGAITGELFF. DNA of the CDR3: TGTGCCAGCAGTTTGCCAGCGGGAGCGATCACCGGGGAGCTGTTTTTT.

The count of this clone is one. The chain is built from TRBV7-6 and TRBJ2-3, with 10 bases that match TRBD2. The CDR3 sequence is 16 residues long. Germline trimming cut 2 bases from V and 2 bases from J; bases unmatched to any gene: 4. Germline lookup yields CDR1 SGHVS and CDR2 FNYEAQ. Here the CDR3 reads CASSLFGLADTDTQYF. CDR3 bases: TGTGCCAGCAGCTTATTTGGACTAGCGGACACAGATACGCAGTATTTT. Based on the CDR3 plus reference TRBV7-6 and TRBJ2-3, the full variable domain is GAGVSQSPRYKVTKRGQDVALRCDPISGHVSLYWYRQALGQGPEFLTYFNYEAQQDKSGLPNDRFSAERPEGSISTLTIQRTEQRDSAMYRCASSLFGLADTDTQYFGPGTRLTVL.

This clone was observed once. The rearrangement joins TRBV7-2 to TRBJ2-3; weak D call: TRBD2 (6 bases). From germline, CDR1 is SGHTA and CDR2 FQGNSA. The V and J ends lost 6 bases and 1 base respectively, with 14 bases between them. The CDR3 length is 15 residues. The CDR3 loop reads CASRARGIGTDTQYF. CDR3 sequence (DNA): TGTGCCAGCAGGGCCCGGGGGATTGGCACAGATACGCAGTATTTT. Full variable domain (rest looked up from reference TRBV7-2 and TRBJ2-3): GAGVSQSPSNKVTEKGKDVELRCDPISGHTALYWYRQSLGQGLEFLIYFQGNSAPDKSGLPSDRFSAERTGGSVSTLTIQRTQQEDSAVYLCASRARGIGTDTQYFGPGTRLTVL.

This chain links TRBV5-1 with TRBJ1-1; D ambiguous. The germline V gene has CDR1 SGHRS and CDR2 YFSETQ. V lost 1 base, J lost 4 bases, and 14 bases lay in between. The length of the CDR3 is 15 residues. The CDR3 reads CASSLRPGEGTEAFF. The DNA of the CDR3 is TGCGCCAGCAGCTTGAGGCCGGGCGAGGGCACTGAAGCTTTCTTT.

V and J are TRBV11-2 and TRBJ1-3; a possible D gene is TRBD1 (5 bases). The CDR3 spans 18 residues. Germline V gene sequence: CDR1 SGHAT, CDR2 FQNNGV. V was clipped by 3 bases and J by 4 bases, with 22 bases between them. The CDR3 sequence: CASSFAHFWQGVGNTIYF. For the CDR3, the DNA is TGTGCCAGCAGCTTCGCCCACTTCTGGCAGGGTGTCGGAAACACCATATATTTT. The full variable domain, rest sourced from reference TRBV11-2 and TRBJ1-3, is EAGVAQSPRYKIIEKRQSVAFWCNPISGHATLYWYQQILGQGPKLLIQFQNNGVVDDSQLPKDRFSAERLKGVDSTLKIQPAKLEDSAVYLCASSFAHFWQGVGNTIYFGEGSWLTVV.

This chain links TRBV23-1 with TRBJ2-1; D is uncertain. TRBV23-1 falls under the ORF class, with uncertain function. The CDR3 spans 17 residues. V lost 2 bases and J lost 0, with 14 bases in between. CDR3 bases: TGCGCCAGCAGTCAAATCCCCGGACCGATCTCCTACAATGAGCAGTTCTTC. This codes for CASSQIPGPISYNEQFF.

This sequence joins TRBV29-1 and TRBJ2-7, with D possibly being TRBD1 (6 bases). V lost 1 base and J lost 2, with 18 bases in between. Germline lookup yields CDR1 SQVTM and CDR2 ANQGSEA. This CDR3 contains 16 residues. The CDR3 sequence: CSVEGQAGERPYEQYF. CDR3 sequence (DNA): TGCAGCGTTGAAGGGCAGGCAGGGGAGCGCCCCTACGAGCAGTACTTC.

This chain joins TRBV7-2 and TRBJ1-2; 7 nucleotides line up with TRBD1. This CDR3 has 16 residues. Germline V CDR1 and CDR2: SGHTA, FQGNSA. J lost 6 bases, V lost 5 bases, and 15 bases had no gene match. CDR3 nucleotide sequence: TGTGCCAGCAGCCTTGTGACAGGGACCCCTATGGATGGCTACACCTTC. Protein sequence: CASSLVTGTPMDGYTF.

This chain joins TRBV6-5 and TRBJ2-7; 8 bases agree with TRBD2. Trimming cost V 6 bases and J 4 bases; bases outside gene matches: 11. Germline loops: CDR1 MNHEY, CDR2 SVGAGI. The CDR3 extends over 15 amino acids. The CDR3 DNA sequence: TGTGCCAGCAGCAGCACCGGGACTAGTACTTACGAGCAGTACTTC. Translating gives CASSSTGTSTYEQYF.

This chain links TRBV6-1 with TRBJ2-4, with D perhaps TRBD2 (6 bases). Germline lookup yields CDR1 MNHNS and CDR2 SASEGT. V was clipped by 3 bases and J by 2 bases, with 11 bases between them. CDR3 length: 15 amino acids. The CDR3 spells CASSEAGTSKNIQYF. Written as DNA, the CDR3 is TGTGCCAGCAGTGAGGCAGGGACTTCCAAAAACATTCAGTACTTC.

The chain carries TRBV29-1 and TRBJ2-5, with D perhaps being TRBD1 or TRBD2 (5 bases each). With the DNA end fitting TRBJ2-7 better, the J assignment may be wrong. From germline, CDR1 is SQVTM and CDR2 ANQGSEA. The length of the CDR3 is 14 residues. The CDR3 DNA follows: TGCAGCGCTACTATGTCCGGGGCCGCGGTCGAGCAGTACTTC. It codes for CSATMSGAAVEQYF.

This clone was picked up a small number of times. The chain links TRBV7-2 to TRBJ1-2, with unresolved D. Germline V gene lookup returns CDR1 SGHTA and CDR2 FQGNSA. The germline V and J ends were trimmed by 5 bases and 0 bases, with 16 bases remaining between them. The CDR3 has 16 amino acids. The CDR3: CASSRRGLDANYGYTF. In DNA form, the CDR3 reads TGTGCCAGCAGCCGCCGTGGGTTGGATGCTAACTATGGCTACACCTTC.

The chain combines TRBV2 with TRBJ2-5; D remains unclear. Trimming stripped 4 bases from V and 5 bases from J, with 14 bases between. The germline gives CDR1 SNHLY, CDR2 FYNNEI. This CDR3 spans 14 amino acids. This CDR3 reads CASSGSSSQETQYF. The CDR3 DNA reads TGTGCCAGCAGTGGTAGTAGCTCCCAGGAGACCCAGTACTTC.

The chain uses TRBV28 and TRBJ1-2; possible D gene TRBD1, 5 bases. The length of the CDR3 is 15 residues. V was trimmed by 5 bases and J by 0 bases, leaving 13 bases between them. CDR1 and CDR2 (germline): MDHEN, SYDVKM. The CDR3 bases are TGTGCCAGCAGTGCTCCGGGACGTTCTAACTATGGCTACACCTTC. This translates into CASSAPGRSNYGYTF.

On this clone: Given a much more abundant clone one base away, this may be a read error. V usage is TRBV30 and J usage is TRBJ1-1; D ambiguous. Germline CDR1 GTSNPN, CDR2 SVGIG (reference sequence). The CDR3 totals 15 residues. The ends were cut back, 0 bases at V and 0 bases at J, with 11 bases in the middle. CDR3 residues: CAWSVCPQLNTEAFF. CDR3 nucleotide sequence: TGTGCCTGGAGTGTATGCCCTCAACTGAACACTGAAGCTTTCTTT.

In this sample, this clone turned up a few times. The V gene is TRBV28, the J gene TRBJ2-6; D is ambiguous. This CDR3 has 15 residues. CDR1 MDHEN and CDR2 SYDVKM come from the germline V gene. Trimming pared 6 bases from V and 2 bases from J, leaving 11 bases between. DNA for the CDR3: TGTGCCAGCAGCCCCCTTGAGGCTGGGGCCAACGTCCTGACTTTC. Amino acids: CASSPLEAGANVLTF.

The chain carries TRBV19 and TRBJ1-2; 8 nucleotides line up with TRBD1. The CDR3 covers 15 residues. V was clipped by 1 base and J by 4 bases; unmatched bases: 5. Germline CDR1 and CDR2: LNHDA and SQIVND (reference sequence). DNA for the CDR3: TGTGCCAGTAGTATAGGGACAGGGCGCGTCTATGGCTACACCTTC. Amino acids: CASSIGTGRVYGYTF.

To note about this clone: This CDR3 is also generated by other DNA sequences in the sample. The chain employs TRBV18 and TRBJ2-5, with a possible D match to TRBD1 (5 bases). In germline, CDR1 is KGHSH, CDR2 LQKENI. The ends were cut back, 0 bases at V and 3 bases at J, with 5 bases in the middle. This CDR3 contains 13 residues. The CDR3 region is CASSPPGEETQYF. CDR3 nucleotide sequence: TGTGCCAGCTCACCACCAGGGGAAGAGACCCAGTACTTC.

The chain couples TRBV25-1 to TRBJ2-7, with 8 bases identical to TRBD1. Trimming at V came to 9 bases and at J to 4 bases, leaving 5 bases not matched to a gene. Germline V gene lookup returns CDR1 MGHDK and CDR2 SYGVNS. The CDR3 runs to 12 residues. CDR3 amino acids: CASTGTGYEQYF. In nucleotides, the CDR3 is TGTGCCAGTACCGGGACAGGTTACGAGCAGTACTTC.

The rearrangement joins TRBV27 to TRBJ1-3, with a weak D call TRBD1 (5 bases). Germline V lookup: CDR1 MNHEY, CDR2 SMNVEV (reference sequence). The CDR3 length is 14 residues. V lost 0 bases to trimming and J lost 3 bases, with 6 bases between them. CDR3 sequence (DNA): TGTGCCAGCAGTTTATCCAGGGTTGGAAACACCATATATTTT. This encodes CASSLSRVGNTIYF.

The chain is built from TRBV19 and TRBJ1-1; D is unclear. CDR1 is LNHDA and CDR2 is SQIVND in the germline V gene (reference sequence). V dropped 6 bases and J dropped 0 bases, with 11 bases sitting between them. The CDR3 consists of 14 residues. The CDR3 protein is CASRIGGMNTEAFF. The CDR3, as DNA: TGTGCCAGTAGGATCGGAGGCATGAACACTGAAGCTTTCTTT.

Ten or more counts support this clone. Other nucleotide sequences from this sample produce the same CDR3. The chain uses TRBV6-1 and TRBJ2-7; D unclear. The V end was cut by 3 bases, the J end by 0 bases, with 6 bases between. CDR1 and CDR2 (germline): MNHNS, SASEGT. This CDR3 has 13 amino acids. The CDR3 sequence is CASSDYSSYEQYF. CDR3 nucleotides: TGTGCCAGCAGTGACTACAGCTCCTACGAGCAGTACTTC.

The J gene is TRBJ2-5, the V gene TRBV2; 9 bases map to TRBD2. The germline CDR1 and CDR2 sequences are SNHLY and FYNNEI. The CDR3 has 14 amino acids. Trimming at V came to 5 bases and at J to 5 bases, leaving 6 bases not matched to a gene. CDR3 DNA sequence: TGTGCCAGCAGTAAGGGACTAGCCTCGGAGACCCAGTACTTC. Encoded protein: CASSKGLASETQYF.

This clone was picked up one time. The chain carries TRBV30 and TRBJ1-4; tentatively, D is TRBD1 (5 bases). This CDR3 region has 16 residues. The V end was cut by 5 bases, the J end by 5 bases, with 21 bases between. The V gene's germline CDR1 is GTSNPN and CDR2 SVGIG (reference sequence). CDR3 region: CAWAGTSHARNEKLFF. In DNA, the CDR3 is TGTGCCTGGGCCGGGACCTCTCACGCGCGGAATGAAAAACTGTTTTTT.

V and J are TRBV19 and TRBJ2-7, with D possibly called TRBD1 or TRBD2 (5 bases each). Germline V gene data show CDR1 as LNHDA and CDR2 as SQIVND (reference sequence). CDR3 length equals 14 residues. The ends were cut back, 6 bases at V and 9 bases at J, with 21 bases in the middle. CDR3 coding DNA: TGTGCCAGTAGCCCGGGGACCCTACGAGTTGGGCAGTACTTC. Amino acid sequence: CASSPGTLRVGQYF.

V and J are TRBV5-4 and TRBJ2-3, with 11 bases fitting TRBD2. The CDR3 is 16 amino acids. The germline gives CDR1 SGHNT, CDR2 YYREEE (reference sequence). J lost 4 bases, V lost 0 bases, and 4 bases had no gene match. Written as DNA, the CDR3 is TGTGCCAGCAGCTTGGTAGCGGGAGGGCCCCCAGATACGCAGTATTTT. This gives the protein CASSLVAGGPPDTQYF.

For the CDR3, the DNA is TGTGCCAGCACCCTGGGACAGACGAACACTGAAGCTTTCTTT. Translation gives CASTLGQTNTEAFF. The chain uses TRBV2 and TRBJ1-1; 7 bases fit TRBD1. The V gene end was trimmed by 7 bases and the J gene end by 1 base; junction bases not matched to a gene: 6. The CDR3 covers 14 residues. Germline V gives CDR1 SNHLY, CDR2 FYNNEI.

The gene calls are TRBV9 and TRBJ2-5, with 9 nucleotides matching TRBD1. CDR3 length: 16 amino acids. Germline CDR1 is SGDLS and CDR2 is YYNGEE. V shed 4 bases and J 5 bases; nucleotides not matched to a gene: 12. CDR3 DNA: TGTGCCAGCAGCTACACCGCCGGGACAGGGCCTGAGACCCAGTACTTC. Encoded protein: CASSYTAGTGPETQYF.

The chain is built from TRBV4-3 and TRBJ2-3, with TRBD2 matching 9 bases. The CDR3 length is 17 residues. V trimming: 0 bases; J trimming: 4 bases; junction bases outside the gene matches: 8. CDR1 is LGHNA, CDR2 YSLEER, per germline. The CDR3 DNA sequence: TGCGCCAGCAGCCAAGATTGGGCGGGAGGGATCGCAGATACGCAGTATTTT. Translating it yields CASSQDWAGGIADTQYF.

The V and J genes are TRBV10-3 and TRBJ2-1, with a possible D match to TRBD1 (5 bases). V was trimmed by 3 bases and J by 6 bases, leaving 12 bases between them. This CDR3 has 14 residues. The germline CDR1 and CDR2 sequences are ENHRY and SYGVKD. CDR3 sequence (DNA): TGTGCCATCAGTGACAGGGAAGGGATCAATGAGCAGTTCTTC. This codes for CAISDREGINEQFF.

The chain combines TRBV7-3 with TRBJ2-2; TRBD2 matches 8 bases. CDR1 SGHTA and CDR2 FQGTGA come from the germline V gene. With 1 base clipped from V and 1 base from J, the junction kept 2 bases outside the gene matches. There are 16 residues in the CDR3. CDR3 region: CASSLSLAGNTGELFF. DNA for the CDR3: TGTGCCAGCAGCTTAAGCCTAGCGGGGAACACCGGGGAGCTGTTTTTT.

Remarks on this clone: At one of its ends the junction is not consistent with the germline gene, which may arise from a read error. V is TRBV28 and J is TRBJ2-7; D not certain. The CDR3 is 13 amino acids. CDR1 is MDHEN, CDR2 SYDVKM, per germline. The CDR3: CASSSTRVPVRDF. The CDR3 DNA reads TGTGCCAGCAGTTCTACCCGCGTCCCTGTGCGTGACTTC. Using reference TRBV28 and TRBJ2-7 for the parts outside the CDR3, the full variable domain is DVKVTQSSRYLVKRTGEKVFLECVQDMDHENMFWYRQDPGLGLRLIYFSYDVKMKEKGDIPEGYSVSREKKERFSLILESASTNQTSMYLCASSSTRVPVRDFGPGTRLTVT.